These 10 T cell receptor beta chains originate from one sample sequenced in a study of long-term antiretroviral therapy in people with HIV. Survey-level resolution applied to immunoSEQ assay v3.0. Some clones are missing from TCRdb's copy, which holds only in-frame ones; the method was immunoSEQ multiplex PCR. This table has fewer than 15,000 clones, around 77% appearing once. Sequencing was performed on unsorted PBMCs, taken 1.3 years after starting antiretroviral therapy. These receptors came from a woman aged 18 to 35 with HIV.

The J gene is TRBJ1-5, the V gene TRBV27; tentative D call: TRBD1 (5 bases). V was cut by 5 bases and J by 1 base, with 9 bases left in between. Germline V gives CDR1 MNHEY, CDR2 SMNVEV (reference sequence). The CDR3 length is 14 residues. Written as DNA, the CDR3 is TGTGCCAGCAGTCCGGCAGGGAGCAATCAGCCCCAGCATTTT. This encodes CASSPAGSNQPQHF.

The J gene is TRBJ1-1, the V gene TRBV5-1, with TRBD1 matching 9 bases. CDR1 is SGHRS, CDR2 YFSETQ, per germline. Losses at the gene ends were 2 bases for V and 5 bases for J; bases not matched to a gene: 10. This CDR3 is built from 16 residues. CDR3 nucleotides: TGCGCCAGCAGCTTCGGGACAGGGTGGGCTGGGACTGAAGCTTTCTTT. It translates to CASSFGTGWAGTEAFF.

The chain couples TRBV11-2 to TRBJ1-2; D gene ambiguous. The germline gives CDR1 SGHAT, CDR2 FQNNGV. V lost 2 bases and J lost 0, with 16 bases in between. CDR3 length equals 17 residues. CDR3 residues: CASSLSRSTWANYGYTF. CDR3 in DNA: TGTGCCAGCAGCTTATCGAGGAGCACCTGGGCTAACTATGGCTACACCTTC.

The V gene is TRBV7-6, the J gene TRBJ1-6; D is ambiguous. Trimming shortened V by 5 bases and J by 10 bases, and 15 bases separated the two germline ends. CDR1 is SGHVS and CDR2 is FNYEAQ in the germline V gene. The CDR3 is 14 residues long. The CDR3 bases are TGTGCCAGCAGCCACACTCAAGGTGGCTCACCCCTCCACTTT. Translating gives CASSHTQGGSPLHF.

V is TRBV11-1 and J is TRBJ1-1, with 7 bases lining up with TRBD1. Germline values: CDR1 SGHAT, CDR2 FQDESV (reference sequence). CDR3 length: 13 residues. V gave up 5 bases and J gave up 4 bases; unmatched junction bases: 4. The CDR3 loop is CASSAGTATEAFF. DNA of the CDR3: TGTGCCAGCAGCGCCGGGACAGCCACTGAAGCTTTCTTT.

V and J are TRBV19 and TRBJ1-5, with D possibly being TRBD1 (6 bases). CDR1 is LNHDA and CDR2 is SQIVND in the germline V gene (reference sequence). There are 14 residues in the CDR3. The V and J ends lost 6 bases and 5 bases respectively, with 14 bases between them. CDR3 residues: CASSQGGDDQPQHF. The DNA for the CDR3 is TGTGCCAGTAGCCAAGGGGGGGACGATCAGCCCCAGCATTTT.

CDR3 DNA sequence: TGTGCCAGCAGTCACGGGACTAGCGGGAGGGCCACCAATGAGCAGTTCTTC. Residues: CASSHGTSGRATNEQFF. The chain is built from TRBV27 and TRBJ2-1, with 16 bases matching TRBD2. Germline trimming cut 5 bases from V and 6 bases from J; bases unmatched to any gene: 7. From germline, CDR1 is MNHEY and CDR2 SMNVEV (reference sequence). The CDR3 sequence is 17 residues long.

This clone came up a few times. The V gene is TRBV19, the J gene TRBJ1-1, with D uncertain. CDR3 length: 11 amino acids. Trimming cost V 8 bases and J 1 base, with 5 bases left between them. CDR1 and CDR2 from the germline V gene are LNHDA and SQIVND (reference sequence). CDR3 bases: TGTGCCAGTCGGACGAACACTGAAGCTTTCTTT. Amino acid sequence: CASRTNTEAFF.

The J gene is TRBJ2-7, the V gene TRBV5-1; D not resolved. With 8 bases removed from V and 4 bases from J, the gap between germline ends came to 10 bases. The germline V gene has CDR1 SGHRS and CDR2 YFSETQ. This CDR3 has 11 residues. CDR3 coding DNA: TGCGCCAGTTCGGATCAGTACGAGCAGTACTTC. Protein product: CASSDQYEQYF. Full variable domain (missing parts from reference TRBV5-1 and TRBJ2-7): KAGVTQTPRYLIKTRGQQVTLSCSPISGHRSVSWYQQTPGQGLQFLFEYFSETQRNKGNFPGRFSGRQFSNSRSEMNVSTLELGDSALYLCASSDQYEQYFGPGTRLTVT.

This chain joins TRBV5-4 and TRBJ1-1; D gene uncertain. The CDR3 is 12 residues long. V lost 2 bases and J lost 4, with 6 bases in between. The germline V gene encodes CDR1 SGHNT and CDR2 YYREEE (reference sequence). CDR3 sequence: CASSFSATEAFF. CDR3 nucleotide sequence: TGTGCCAGCAGCTTTTCGGCCACTGAAGCTTTCTTT.